A single sample gave rise to the 31 T cell receptor beta chains below, sequenced in a study of blood T cells in healthy people across ages. Primed by a sample-barcoded 5' primer and a J-beta primer mix, a second PCR proceeded for about 6 to 12 cycles. MiXCR, run by TCRdb on the 5' RACE reads, gives a single entry per CDR3 protein. The table has around 2 million distinct CDR3 sequences, roughly 43% seen once. Sequences were obtained from blood. The source is a human donor in good health.

The chain is built from TRBV28 and TRBJ2-5, with 9 bases aligning to TRBD2. In germline, CDR1 is MDHEN, CDR2 SYDVKM. V dropped 1 base and J dropped 7; count of bases not matched to a gene: 16. The CDR3 sequence is 18 residues long. CDR3 in DNA: TGTGCCAGCAGTTTATATGGCGGGGGGGAAAGATTTTCTGGGACCCAGTACTTC. Translating it yields CASSLYGGGERFSGTQYF. The full variable domain, completed using reference TRBV28 and TRBJ2-5, is DVKVTQSSRYLVKRTGEKVFLECVQDMDHENMFWYRQDPGLGLRLIYFSYDVKMKEKGDIPEGYSVSREKKERFSLILESASTNQTSMYLCASSLYGGGERFSGTQYFGPGTRLLVL.

The chain carries TRBV3-1 and TRBJ2-4; D ambiguous. The J call may be in error: the DNA end matches TRBJ2-5 better. Looked up from germline, CDR1 is LGHDT and CDR2 is YNNKEL (reference sequence). The CDR3 spans 15 residues. In DNA form, the CDR3 reads TGTGCCAGCAGCCAAGTGACTTACCCCCAAGAGACCCAGTACTTC. Translation gives CASSQVTYPQETQYF.

In this sample, this clonotype turned up a few times. At one end the junction does not follow the germline gene, possibly because of a read error. The rearrangement uses TRBV9 and TRBJ2-7; TRBD2 agrees at 10 bases. The CDR3 totals 14 residues. The germline gives CDR1 SGDLS, CDR2 YYNGEE. The CDR3 spells CASSGGGPSYEQYF. The CDR3 DNA is TGTGCTAGCAGCGGGGGGGGTCCCTCCTACGAGCAGTATTTC.

This clonotype was counted between two and nine times. The chain carries TRBV29-1 and TRBJ1-2, with D unclear. The CDR3 extends over 12 amino acids. Germline V CDR1 and CDR2: SQVTM, ANQGSEA. The CDR3 spells CSVRTEDYGYTF. In nucleotides, the CDR3 is TGCAGTGTTCGGACCGAAGACTATGGCTACACCTTC.

This clonotype was counted a few times. The rearrangement joins TRBV7-6 to TRBJ1-4, with 9 nucleotides matching TRBD1. Trimming removed 5 bases from V and 7 bases from J; junction bases left unmatched: 8. This CDR3 is 15 amino acids long. Germline lookup yields CDR1 SGHVS and CDR2 FNYEAQ. The CDR3 sequence is CASSQTGTGFEKLFF. The CDR3 DNA is TGTGCCAGCAGCCAAACCGGGACAGGGTTTGAAAAACTGTTTTTT.

V usage is TRBV7-8 and J usage is TRBJ2-5; 9 bases align to TRBD2. The germline V gene has CDR1 SGHVS and CDR2 FQNEAQ. The length of the CDR3 is 15 residues. V was pared by 4 bases and J by 5 bases, with 8 bases of the junction left unmatched. CDR3 loop: CASSSDSGGHETQYF. The CDR3 DNA sequence: TGTGCCAGCAGCTCCGACAGCGGGGGGCACGAGACCCAGTACTTC.

The V gene is TRBV29-1, the J gene TRBJ2-5; perhaps TRBD1 as D (6 bases). V was pared by 2 bases and J by 5 bases, with 12 bases between. Germline assignment: CDR1 SQVTM and CDR2 ANQGSEA. CDR3 length: 13 amino acids. CDR3: CSVERDIRETQYF. The CDR3 region has the DNA TGCAGCGTTGAAAGGGACATCCGGGAGACCCAGTACTTC.

V gene TRBV27 combines with J gene TRBJ1-2; D gene ambiguous. V lost 5 bases to trimming and J lost 3 bases, with 13 bases between them. CDR1 and CDR2 from the germline V gene are MNHEY and SMNVEV (reference sequence). The CDR3 length is 14 residues. The CDR3 spells CASSPDRDYYGYTF. In nucleotides, the CDR3 is TGTGCCAGCAGTCCCGACCGAGACTACTATGGCTACACCTTC.

This clonotype appeared a few times. The genes are TRBV19 and TRBJ1-1; no clear D gene. Germline CDR1 is LNHDA and CDR2 is SQIVND (reference sequence). Trimming cost V 3 bases and J 5 bases, with 10 bases left between them. The CDR3 totals 13 residues. The CDR3 loop reads CASSIRGRTEAFF. CDR3 in DNA: TGTGCCAGTAGTATTAGAGGTAGAACTGAAGCTTTCTTT. The complete variable domain, with remaining parts taken from reference TRBV19 and TRBJ1-1, reads DGGITQSPKYLFRKEGQNVTLSCEQNLNHDAMYWYRQDPGQGLRLIYYSQIVNDFQKGDIAEGYSVSREKKESFPLTVTSAQKNPTAFYLCASSIRGRTEAFFGQGTRLTVV.

This clonotype appeared a few times. Relative to the germline gene, one junction end is altered; a read error may explain this. This chain connects TRBV5-1 to TRBJ1-1; no definite D call. Germline CDR1 and CDR2: SGHRS and YFSETQ. The CDR3 consists of 14 residues. Written as DNA, the CDR3 is TGCGCCAGCAGCTTGGCCATAAGGAACACTGAAACTTTCTTT. This sequence encodes CASSLAIRNTETFF.

The chain joins TRBV27 to TRBJ1-1; the D gene is possibly TRBD1 (5 bases). Looked up from germline, CDR1 is MNHEY and CDR2 is SMNVEV (reference sequence). V lost 5 bases and J 11 bases, leaving 18 bases between the germline ends. The CDR3 sequence is 13 residues long. CDR3 DNA sequence: TGTGCCAGCAGTCCCCTGGGGCCTTCATGGGCTTTCTTT. Its protein is CASSPLGPSWAFF.

The rearrangement links TRBV20-1 to TRBJ1-4, with D unclear. The germline gives CDR1 DFQATT, CDR2 SNEGSKA (reference sequence). The CDR3 contains 13 residues. V was shortened by 1 base and J by 7 bases, with 10 bases between the two germline ends. CDR3 loop: CSARVLISEKLFF. In DNA, the CDR3 is TGCAGTGCTAGAGTGCTCATTTCTGAAAAACTGTTTTTT.

CDR3: CASSQAGGTEYQPQHF. The DNA for the CDR3 is TGCGCCAGCAGCCAAGCAGGGGGGACTGAGTATCAGCCCCAGCATTTT. This rearrangement joins TRBV4-1 to TRBJ1-5; 7 bases map to TRBD1. The CDR3 has 16 amino acids. The junction had 8 bases not matched to a gene; V was cut back by 1 base and J by 5 bases. Looked up from germline, CDR1 is MGHRA and CDR2 is YSYEKL.

This clonotype was detected only a few times. The gene calls are TRBV2 and TRBJ1-2; 11 nucleotides agree with TRBD1. The CDR3 runs to 16 residues. J gave up 3 bases and V 4 bases, and 7 bases lay outside the gene matches. Germline V CDR1 and CDR2: SNHLY, FYNNEI. DNA for the CDR3: TGTGCCAGCAGTGGCGACCTGGGACAGGGGGACTATGGCTACACCTTC. Residues: CASSGDLGQGDYGYTF.

The chain couples TRBV7-2 to TRBJ1-2, with D perhaps TRBD1 (5 bases). Germline V gene data show CDR1 as SGHTA and CDR2 as FQGNSA. Between the trimmed V and J ends, which lost 5 bases and 4 bases, there was a span of 17 bases. The length of the CDR3 is 15 residues. The CDR3 nucleotides read TGTGCCAGCAGCCCCCAGGGAGACACCCTCTATGGCTACACCTTC. Its translation is CASSPQGDTLYGYTF.

This clonotype was detected only a few times. The genes are TRBV11-2 and TRBJ2-7; maybe TRBD1 (6 bases). The CDR3 runs to 14 residues. Trimming left V 1 base short and J 3 bases short, with 10 bases between. Germline loops: CDR1 SGHAT, CDR2 FQNNGV. CDR3 in amino acids: CASSLGSRGYEQYF. CDR3 sequence (DNA): TGTGCCAGCAGCTTAGGCTCCAGGGGCTACGAGCAGTACTTC.

V is TRBV4-3 and J is TRBJ1-2, with unresolved D. This CDR3 is built from 14 residues. CDR1 is LGHNA and CDR2 is YSLEER in the germline V gene. Trimming stripped 0 bases from V and 8 bases from J, with 13 bases between. The CDR3 region is CASSQEPGVGGYTF. The CDR3 DNA is TGCGCCAGCAGCCAAGAACCGGGTGTAGGCGGCTACACCTTC.

There are a few counts of this clonotype. The chain links TRBV9 to TRBJ1-2; TRBD1 might be the D (5 bases). V was shortened by 0 bases and J by 3 bases, with 9 bases between the two germline ends. Germline CDR1 is SGDLS and CDR2 is YYNGEE. There are 14 residues in the CDR3. This chain's CDR3 is CASSVASQDYGYTF. The DNA for the CDR3 is TGTGCCAGCAGCGTAGCTTCACAGGACTATGGCTACACCTTC.

In this sample, this clonotype turned up many times. The chain links TRBV4-3 to TRBJ2-6, with no clear D. Trimming removed 3 bases from V and 0 bases from J, with 3 bases in between. The CDR3 covers 14 residues. The V gene's germline CDR1 is LGHNA and CDR2 YSLEER. The CDR3 here is CASSHNSGANVLTF. CDR3 nucleotide sequence: TGCGCCAGCAGCCATAACTCTGGGGCCAACGTCCTGACTTTC.

The rearrangement uses TRBV5-1 and TRBJ2-5; 11 bases match TRBD1. V lost 3 bases, J lost 2 bases, and 9 bases stayed unmatched. The V gene's germline CDR1 is SGHRS and CDR2 YFSETQ. The CDR3 consists of 17 residues. Here the CDR3 DNA reads TGCGCCAGCAGCTGGGGACGGACAGGGGGCCGGCAAGAGACCCAGTACTTC. This gives the protein CASSWGRTGGRQETQYF.

The chain has TRBV15 and TRBJ2-6; the D gene is possibly TRBD1 (5 bases). Germline CDR1 is LNHNV and CDR2 is YYDKDF (reference sequence). CDR3 size: 17 residues. V was pared by 1 base and J by 0 bases, with 10 bases between. This CDR3 is CATSRGAGRSGANVLTF. The CDR3 DNA is TGTGCCACCAGCAGAGGGGCAGGGCGCTCTGGGGCCAACGTCCTGACTTTC.

The V gene is TRBV20-1, the J gene TRBJ2-3; D is perhaps TRBD1 or TRBD2 (5 bases each). The CDR3 has 13 amino acids. Germline V gene sequence: CDR1 DFQATT, CDR2 SNEGSKA (reference sequence). Trimming shortened V by 3 bases and J by 11 bases, and 18 bases separated the two germline ends. CDR3 in DNA: TGCAGTGCTAGTAAGGCAGTCTCAGGGAGGCAGTATTTT. Translated, it gives CSASKAVSGRQYF.

This clonotype was counted only a few times. The rearrangement joins TRBV28 to TRBJ2-7; no reliable D call. CDR1 is MDHEN, CDR2 SYDVKM, per germline. The CDR3 length is 16 residues. Trimming shortened V by 2 bases and J by 0 bases, and 14 bases separated the two germline ends. The CDR3 bases are TGTGCCAGCAGTTTAAGACACCACGCGAGCTCCTACGAGCAGTACTTC. Protein sequence: CASSLRHHASSYEQYF.

The sample holds a few counts of this clonotype. The chain combines TRBV28 with TRBJ1-2; TRBD1 matches 8 bases. The CDR3 is 16 residues long. The germline V gene encodes CDR1 MDHEN and CDR2 SYDVKM. The trim removed 6 bases at V and 4 bases at J, leaving 13 bases unmatched. The DNA for the CDR3 is TGTGCCAGCAGGCACCCAGAAGGTGGACAGGGCTATGGCTACACCTTC. Protein: CASRHPEGGQGYGYTF.

The table lists this clonotype with a few counts. CDR3 loop: CASSLGDRGLYEQYF. The CDR3 DNA reads TGTGCCAGCAGCCTGGGGGACAGGGGGCTCTACGAGCAGTACTTC. The V and J genes are TRBV27 and TRBJ2-7, with 12 positions matching TRBD1. Germline CDR1 reads MNHEY; CDR2 reads SMNVEV (reference sequence). The CDR3 totals 15 residues. The trim removed 6 bases at V and 3 bases at J, leaving 6 bases unmatched.

The table lists this clonotype with a few counts. V gene TRBV5-1 combines with J gene TRBJ1-5; D perhaps matches TRBD1 (5 bases). Per germline, CDR1 SGHRS and CDR2 YFSETQ. The CDR3 loop spans 16 amino acids. The V end lost 4 bases, the J end lost 3 bases, and 17 bases lay between the germline ends. This CDR3 is CASSLSGTDHNQPQHF. DNA for the CDR3: TGCGCCAGCAGCCTCTCCGGGACGGACCACAATCAGCCCCAGCATTTT.

Concerning this clonotype itself: A much larger clone lies one base from this, so it may be a read error. The chain combines TRBV11-1 with TRBJ1-1, with D uncertain. The CDR3 runs to 12 residues. Trimming stripped 5 bases from V and 1 base from J, with 5 bases between. Germline V lookup: CDR1 SGHAT, CDR2 FQDESV (reference sequence). The CDR3 here is CASSRRNTEAFF. In DNA form, the CDR3 reads TGTGCCAGCAGCCGGAGGAACACTGAAGCTTTCTTT. Full variable domain (outside the CDR3, taken from reference TRBV11-1 and TRBJ1-1): EAEVAQSPRYKITEKSQAVAFWCDPISGHATLYWYRQILGQGPELLVQFQDESVVDDSQLPKDRFSAERLKGVDSTLKIQPAELGDSAMYLCASSRRNTEAFFGQGTRLTVV.

The V and J genes are TRBV20-1 and TRBJ2-7, with 9 nucleotides matching TRBD1. The CDR3 runs 16 residues. Germline V gene data show CDR1 as DFQATT and CDR2 as SNEGSKA (reference sequence). V shed 5 bases and J 2 bases; nucleotides not matched to a gene: 13. The CDR3 bases are TGCAGTGCTCAACAAACGGGACAGGGACTCACCTACGAGCAGTACTTC. It yields the protein CSAQQTGQGLTYEQYF.

The chain combines TRBV2 with TRBJ2-1; 12 nucleotides align to TRBD2. The DNA end is more similar to TRBJ2-7, so the J call may be wrong. The CDR3 length is 17 residues. Germline V gene lookup returns CDR1 SNHLY and CDR2 FYNNEI. The DNA for the CDR3 is TGTGCCAGCAGGAGGACTAGCGGGGTATTTCCCTACAATGAGCAGTACTTC. It translates to CASRRTSGVFPYNEQYF.

This clonotype was counted only a few times. Sequence at one end of the junction differs from germline and may be a read error. The chain has TRBV20-1 and TRBJ2-3; 7 bases fit TRBD2. Germline V CDR1 and CDR2: DFQATT, SNEGSKA (reference sequence). The CDR3 spans 13 residues. CDR3 bases: TGCAGTGCGACGGGACTAAACACAGGTACGCAGTATTTT. This gives the protein CSATGLNTGTQYF.

V and J are TRBV7-3 and TRBJ2-1, with a possible D match to TRBD1 (8 bases). There are 15 residues in the CDR3. Germline CDR1 is SGHTA and CDR2 is FQGTGA. Trimming removed 5 bases at V and 5 bases at J, with 16 bases between. The CDR3 nucleotides read TGTGCCAGCAGCAGGGGGGGACAGGTCGACAATGAGCAGTTCTTC. This translates into CASSRGGQVDNEQFF.